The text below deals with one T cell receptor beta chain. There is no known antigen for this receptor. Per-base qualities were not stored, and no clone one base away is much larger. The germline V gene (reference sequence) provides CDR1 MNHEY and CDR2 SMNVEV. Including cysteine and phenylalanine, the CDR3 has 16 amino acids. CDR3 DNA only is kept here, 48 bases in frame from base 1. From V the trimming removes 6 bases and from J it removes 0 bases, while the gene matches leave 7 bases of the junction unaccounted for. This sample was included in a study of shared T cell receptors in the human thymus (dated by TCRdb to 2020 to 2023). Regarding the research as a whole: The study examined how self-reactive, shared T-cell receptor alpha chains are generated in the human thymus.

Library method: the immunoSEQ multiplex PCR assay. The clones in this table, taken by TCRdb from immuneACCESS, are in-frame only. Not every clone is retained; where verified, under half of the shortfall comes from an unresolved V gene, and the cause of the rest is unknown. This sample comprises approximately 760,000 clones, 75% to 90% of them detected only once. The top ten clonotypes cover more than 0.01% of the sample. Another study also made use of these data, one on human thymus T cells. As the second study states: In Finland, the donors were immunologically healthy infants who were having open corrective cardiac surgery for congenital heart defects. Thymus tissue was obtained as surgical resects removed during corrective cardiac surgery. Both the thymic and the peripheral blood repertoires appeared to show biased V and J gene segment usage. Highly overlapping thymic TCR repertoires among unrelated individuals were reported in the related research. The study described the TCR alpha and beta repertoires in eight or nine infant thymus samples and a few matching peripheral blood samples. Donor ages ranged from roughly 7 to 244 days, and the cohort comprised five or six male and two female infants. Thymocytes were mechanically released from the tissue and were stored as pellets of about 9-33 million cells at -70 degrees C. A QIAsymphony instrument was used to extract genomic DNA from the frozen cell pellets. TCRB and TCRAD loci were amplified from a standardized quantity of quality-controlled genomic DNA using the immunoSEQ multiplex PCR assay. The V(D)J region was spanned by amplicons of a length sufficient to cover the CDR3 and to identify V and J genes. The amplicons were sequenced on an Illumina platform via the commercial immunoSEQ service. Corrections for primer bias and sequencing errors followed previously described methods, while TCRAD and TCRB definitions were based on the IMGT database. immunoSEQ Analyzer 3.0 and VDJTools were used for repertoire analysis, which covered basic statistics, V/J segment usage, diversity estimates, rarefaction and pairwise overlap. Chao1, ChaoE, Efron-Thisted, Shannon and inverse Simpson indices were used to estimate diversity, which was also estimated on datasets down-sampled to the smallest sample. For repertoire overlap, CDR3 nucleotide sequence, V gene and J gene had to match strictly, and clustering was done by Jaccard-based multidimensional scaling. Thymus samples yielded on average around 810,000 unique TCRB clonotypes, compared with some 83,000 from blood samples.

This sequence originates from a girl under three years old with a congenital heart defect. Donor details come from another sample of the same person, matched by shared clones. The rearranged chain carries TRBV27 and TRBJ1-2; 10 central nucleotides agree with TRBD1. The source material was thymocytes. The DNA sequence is TGTGCCAGCAGGCGACAGGGGGCTGTTGCTAACTATGGCTACACCTTC. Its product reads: CASRRQGAVANYGYTF.